Each of the 19 T cell receptor beta chains below was sequenced from the same sample in a study of T cells in Graves' hyperthyroidism and ophthalmopathy. Regions amplified from RNA transcripts were the TCR beta CDR3 regions. First-round RT-PCR targeting the TCR CDR3 was performed with the HTBI primer set. Each CDR3 protein is one row after TCRdb ran MiXCR on the multiplex PCR reads. Among around 700,000 distinct CDR3 sequences listed, 35% were seen once. Sequencing used blood. These receptors were collected from a middle-aged woman with Graves' hyperthyroidism.

This clonotype was seen ten or more times. The CDR3 protein is CASSQGLVETQYF. The CDR3 DNA sequence: TGCGCCAGCAGCCAGGGACTAGTGGAGACCCAGTACTTC. V is TRBV4-1 and J is TRBJ2-5; TRBD2 agrees at 8 bases. The V gene's germline CDR1 is MGHRA and CDR2 YSYEKL. CDR3 length: 13 amino acids. V lost 3 bases and J lost 5; bases outside the gene matches: 2.

The rearrangement uses TRBV7-6 and TRBJ1-1; TRBD1 aligns across 7 bases. The CDR3 totals 14 residues. V lost 4 bases and J lost 2; bases outside the gene matches: 4. Germline assignment: CDR1 SGHVS and CDR2 FNYEAQ. In nucleotides, the CDR3 is TGTGCCAGCAGCTACAGGGGACTTAACACTGAAGCTTTCTTT. Amino acid sequence: CASSYRGLNTEAFF.

This clonotype was detected a few times. This chain joins TRBV5-1 and TRBJ1-2; 8 bases map to TRBD1. J was trimmed by 3 bases and V by 4 bases; bases with no gene match: 8. This CDR3 is 15 amino acids long. Germline CDR1 reads SGHRS; CDR2 reads YFSETQ. Here the CDR3 DNA reads TGCGCCAGCAGCCCCAGACAGGGGTTCTACTATGGCTACACCTTC. Residues: CASSPRQGFYYGYTF.

This clonotype was seen at least ten times. The chain couples TRBV24-1 to TRBJ1-1, with D hard to call. Trimming removed 7 bases from V and 0 bases from J, with 5 bases in between. CDR3 size: 12 residues. Germline CDR1 and CDR2: KGHDR and SFDVKD. For the CDR3, the DNA is TGTGCCACCAGATTAATGAACACTGAAGCTTTCTTT. Translating it yields CATRLMNTEAFF.

This clonotype occurred a few times. The chain couples TRBV7-9 to TRBJ2-2; no clear D gene. Germline V lookup: CDR1 SEHNR, CDR2 FQNEAQ (reference sequence). The CDR3 consists of 16 residues. V was shortened by 5 bases and J by 0 bases, with 13 bases between the two germline ends. The CDR3 bases are TGTGCCAGCAGCCCTGGGTTGCTCCCGAACACCGGGGAGCTGTTTTTT. Translated: CASSPGLLPNTGELFF.

The sample holds a few counts of this clonotype. V and J are TRBV2 and TRBJ2-5, with TRBD1 identical over 7 bases. This CDR3 contains 14 residues. Germline values: CDR1 SNHLY, CDR2 FYNNEI. V trimming: 7 bases; J trimming: 1 base; junction bases outside the gene matches: 6. The CDR3, as DNA: TGTGCCAGCAATCGGGACAGCCCCCAAGAGACCCAGTACTTC. Protein sequence: CASNRDSPQETQYF.

V usage is TRBV7-2 and J usage is TRBJ2-7; tentatively, D is TRBD1 or TRBD2 (6 bases each). Germline CDR1 and CDR2: SGHTA and FQGNSA. Trimming removed 1 base from V and 8 bases from J, with 9 bases in between. There are 12 residues in the CDR3. CDR3 in amino acids: CASSLGGGQQYF. CDR3 DNA sequence: TGTGCCAGCAGCTTAGGAGGGGGGCAGCAGTACTTC.

This clonotype was found a few times. V and J are TRBV6-5 and TRBJ2-6; D gene uncertain. In germline, CDR1 is MNHEY, CDR2 SVGAGI. V was cut by 6 bases and J by 4 bases, with 13 bases left in between. The CDR3 runs to 15 residues. The CDR3 sequence is CASRRYEAGANVLTF. The CDR3 DNA follows: TGTGCCAGCAGACGTTACGAGGCCGGGGCCAACGTCCTGACTTTC.

The V and J genes are TRBV5-6 and TRBJ2-5, with D perhaps TRBD1 (6 bases). The length of the CDR3 is 15 residues. The germline CDR1 and CDR2 sequences are SGHDT and YYEEEE. The V gene lost 1 base and the J gene lost 0 bases, with 10 bases spanning the gap. The DNA of the CDR3 is TGTGCCAGCAGCTTGACCACAGGGTACCAAGAGACCCAGTACTTC. This codes for CASSLTTGYQETQYF.

There are a few counts of this clonotype. This sequence joins TRBV6-5 and TRBJ2-2; TRBD2 agrees at 7 bases. CDR3 size: 17 residues. The trim removed 8 bases at V and 5 bases at J, leaving 17 bases unmatched. The germline V gene encodes CDR1 MNHEY and CDR2 SVGAGI. CDR3 sequence (DNA): TGTGCCAGCGGTTCGCCCTTCGCGGGAGTTAGGACCGGGGAGCTGTTTTTT. Translating gives CASGSPFAGVRTGELFF.

This clonotype was seen a handful of times. V usage is TRBV6-5 and J usage is TRBJ2-5; the match to TRBD1 covers 7 bases. The CDR3 runs to 13 residues. V shed 5 bases, J shed 5 bases, and the junction held 5 bases outside the gene matches. Germline loops: CDR1 MNHEY, CDR2 SVGAGI. The CDR3 coding sequence is TGTGCCAGCAGTGGACAGGAAGGCGAGACCCAGTACTTC. Translating gives CASSGQEGETQYF.

V and J are TRBV7-2 and TRBJ1-3; possible D gene TRBD1, 5 bases. Trimming took off 3 bases at V and 0 bases at J, with 12 bases between the two ends. CDR3 length equals 16 residues. Germline CDR1 is SGHTA and CDR2 is FQGNSA. The CDR3 DNA reads TGTGCCAGCAGCTTCGGGAGGGGCAACTCTGGAAACACCATATATTTT. Residues: CASSFGRGNSGNTIYF. Full variable domain (missing parts from reference TRBV7-2 and TRBJ1-3): GAGVSQSPSNKVTEKGKDVELRCDPISGHTALYWYRQSLGQGLEFLIYFQGNSAPDKSGLPSDRFSAERTGGSVSTLTIQRTQQEDSAVYLCASSFGRGNSGNTIYFGEGSWLTVV.

A remark on this clonotype: A much larger clone is a single base away; this may be a read error. Lacking the conserved final phenylalanine or tryptophan, this CDR3 likely reflects a read error. This chain uses TRBV11-2 with TRBJ1-1, with a tentative D call TRBD1 (5 bases). Germline CDR1 SGHAT, CDR2 FQNNGV. The CDR3 covers 14 residues. With 3 bases removed from V and 0 bases from J, the gap between germline ends came to 8 bases. The CDR3: CASSFGDLNTEAFL. DNA of the CDR3: TGTGCCAGCAGCTTCGGGGACCTGAACACTGAAGCTTTCCTT.

This clonotype came up many times. The rearrangement uses TRBV20-1 and TRBJ1-2; 7 positions match TRBD1. There are 12 residues in the CDR3. CDR1 is DFQATT, CDR2 SNEGSKA, per germline (reference sequence). Trimming at V came to 7 bases and at J to 3 bases, leaving 5 bases not matched to a gene. The CDR3 DNA follows: TGCAGTGACCCGGGACAGTACTATGGCTACACCTTC. This encodes CSDPGQYYGYTF.

This clonotype was observed many times. The chain uses TRBV20-1 and TRBJ1-2; 12 bases are a match to TRBD1. Losses at the gene ends were 2 bases for V and 2 bases for J; bases not matched to a gene: 3. There are 15 residues in the CDR3. The germline gives CDR1 DFQATT, CDR2 SNEGSKA (reference sequence). CDR3 in amino acids: CSARPGQGANYGYTF. CDR3 in DNA: TGCAGTGCTAGACCGGGACAGGGGGCGAACTATGGCTACACCTTC.

The sample holds many counts of this clonotype. V is TRBV7-8 and J is TRBJ1-5; D gene uncertain. Deletions cut 5 bases from V and 6 bases from J, with 11 bases between. This CDR3 has 13 residues. CDR1 SGHVS and CDR2 FQNEAQ come from the germline V gene. The CDR3 nucleotides read TGTGCCAGCAGCCCACAATCGCGTCAGCCCCAGCATTTT. It codes for CASSPQSRQPQHF.

This chain connects TRBV10-1 to TRBJ2-5; a weak D match, TRBD2 (6 bases). The DNA end lines up better with TRBJ2-1; the J call may be wrong. The length of the CDR3 is 12 residues. The germline V gene encodes CDR1 WNHNN and CDR2 SYGVQD (reference sequence). The CDR3 loop reads CASSWGDNEQFF. DNA for the CDR3: TGCGCCAGCAGTTGGGGGGACAATGAGCAGTTCTTC.

This clonotype showed up just a few times. A junction boundary mismatches the germline segment, possibly from a read error. The chain is built from TRBV6-5 and TRBJ1-1; the D gene is possibly TRBD1 (6 bases). The V gene's germline CDR1 is MNHEY and CDR2 SVGAGI. The CDR3 has 14 amino acids. CDR3 nucleotide sequence: TGTGCCAGCAAGGATCTCCGCACAGGGCGTGAGGAAGCGTTT. This encodes CASKDLRTGREEAF.

This clonotype was found a few times. The chain combines TRBV10-3 with TRBJ1-2, with 8 bases aligning to TRBD1. The CDR3 contains 15 residues. CDR1 ENHRY and CDR2 SYGVKD come from the germline V gene. V was clipped by 3 bases and J by 3 bases; unmatched bases: 6. CDR3 protein: CAISEHTTGDYGYTF. Written as DNA, the CDR3 is TGTGCCATCAGTGAACACACGACAGGGGACTATGGCTACACCTTC.